This T cell receptor beta chain was observed in a study of CD8+CD57+ T cells in acquired aplastic anemia. Overall study context: Sorted CD4+ and CD8+ cells gave a mean 3.2 ug DNA, range about 0.19 to 27.4 ug. Among healthy donors, CD4+ cells averaged approximately 10 million reads.

CDR3 and TCR beta VDJ profiling relied on genomic DNA as the template. Each CDR3 protein gets one entry after TCRdb re-called the reads with MiXCR. Of roughly 200,000 distinct CDR3 sequences in the sample, 61% were seen once. This clonotype was detected only a few times. One end of the junction fails to match germline, which may point to a read error. Germline V gene data show CDR1 as MGHRA and CDR2 as YSYEKL. The CDR3 consists of 13 residues. This chain links TRBV4-1 with TRBJ1-2; D remains unclear. The receptor was isolated from a human donor in good health. The sample was sorted CD4+, CD8+, or CD8+CD57+ T cells (not recorded which) from PBMCs. CDR3 in amino acids: CASSLGRRDGYTF. The CDR3 bases are TGTGCCAGCAGCTTAGGCAGGCGGGATGGCTACACCTTC.